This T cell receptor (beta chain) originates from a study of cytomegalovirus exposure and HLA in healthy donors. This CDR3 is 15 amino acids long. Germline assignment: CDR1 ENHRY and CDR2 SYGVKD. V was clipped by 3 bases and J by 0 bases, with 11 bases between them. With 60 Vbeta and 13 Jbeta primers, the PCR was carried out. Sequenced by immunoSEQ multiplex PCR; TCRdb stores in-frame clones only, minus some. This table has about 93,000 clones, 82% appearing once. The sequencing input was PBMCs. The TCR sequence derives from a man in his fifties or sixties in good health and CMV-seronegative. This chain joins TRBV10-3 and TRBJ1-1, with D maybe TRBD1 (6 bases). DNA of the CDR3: TGTGCCATCAGTGATCCGGGACACATGAACACTGAAGCTTTCTTT. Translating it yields CAISDPGHMNTEAFF.